This is a list of T cell receptor beta chains from one sample in a study of shared clonotypes between healthy human individuals. Assay used: immunoSEQ multiplex PCR; TCRdb lists only in-frame clones, some missing. Of 2.5 million or so clones in the sample, roughly nine tenths were seen once. The sample was naive CD4+ T cells sorted from blood. These TCRs come from a young man in good health. The conserved cysteine and the conserved F or W are not part of the CDR3 here. Fields, in order: V gene, J gene, CDR3 protein.

>TRBV2|TRBJ1-5
ASSEMTALNQPQH
>TRBV19|TRBJ2-2
ASRRTGNAGELF
>TRBV28|TRBJ1-2
ASSGGLGYGYT
>TRBV30|TRBJ1-4
AWTTTNEKLF
>TRBV2|TRBJ2-1
ASKSTVWTGEGEQF
>TRBV27|TRBJ1-6
ASSGRRGLFSPLH
>TRBV30|TRBJ2-7
AWSVRDGIEQY
>TRBV20-1|TRBJ1-2
SALNGYT
>TRBV21-1|TRBJ1-2
ASSNRGANYGYT
>TRBV28|TRBJ1-3
ASSSPPGGDSGNTIY
>TRBV7-2|TRBJ2-7
ASSPPNRPSEQY
>TRBV5-4|TRBJ2-5
ASSKGAGGPETQY
>TRBV10-1|TRBJ1-4
ASSDRRGEKLF